These T cell receptor beta chains were read from a single sample in a study of cytomegalovirus exposure and HLA in healthy donors. Repertoires were generated with immunoSEQ multiplex PCR, while TCRdb's copy carries only in-frame clones and drops some. Of 150,000 to 200,000 clones in the sample, approximately 84% were seen once. Sequencing was done on a sample of PBMCs. The receptors stem from a woman in her 30s in good health and CMV-seropositive. Both conserved end residues are part of each CDR3. D genes are given only for firm matches. Only some rows state a clone size, as once, few, many or a class for expanded clones.

V: TRBV18
D: TRBD2
J: TRBJ2-5
length: 16
size: NA
CDR3: CASSPRPSGGQETQYF
DNA: TGTGCCAGCTCACCACGCCCTAGCGGGGGACAAGAGACCCAGTACTTC

V: TRBV7-3
D: NA
J: TRBJ2-7
length: 13
size: NA
CDR3: CASSSMDGGEQYF
DNA: TGTGCCAGCAGCTCCATGGACGGAGGTGAGCAGTACTTC

V: TRBV7-9
D: NA
J: TRBJ1-4
length: 14
size: NA
CDR3: CASSPGGVGEKLFF
DNA: TGTGCCAGCAGCCCAGGAGGAGTGGGTGAAAAACTGTTTTTT

V: TRBV2
D: TRBD1
J: TRBJ2-7
length: 15
size: NA
CDR3: CANSGTGDSSYEQYF
DNA: TGTGCCAACTCCGGGACAGGGGACAGCTCCTACGAGCAGTACTTC

V: TRBV7-2
D: NA
J: TRBJ1-2
length: 11
size: NA
CDR3: CASGPDRSYTF
DNA: TGTGCCAGCGGTCCGGACAGAAGCTACACCTTC

V: TRBV2
D: TRBD2
J: TRBJ2-7
length: 14
size: NA
CDR3: CASSLAGASYEQYF
DNA: TGTGCCAGCAGTTTAGCGGGAGCATCCTACGAGCAGTACTTC

V: TRBV6-5
D: NA
J: TRBJ2-5
length: 15
size: once
CDR3: CASSRPSVYQETQYF
DNA: TGTGCCAGCAGCCGCCCTAGCGTGTACCAAGAGACCCAGTACTTC

V: TRBV7-2
D: NA
J: TRBJ1-3
length: 15
size: NA
CDR3: CASSLDSYSGNTIYF
DNA: TGTGCCAGCAGCCTCGACTCCTACTCTGGAAACACCATATATTTT

V: TRBV7-8
D: TRBD2
J: TRBJ2-4
length: 18
size: NA
CDR3: CASSSELAGGVAKNIQYF
DNA: TGTGCCAGCAGCTCAGAACTAGCGGGAGGGGTAGCCAAAAACATTCAGTACTTC

V: TRBV28
D: TRBD1
J: TRBJ2-3
length: 15
size: NA
CDR3: CASETRDRGRDTQYF
DNA: TGTGCCAGCGAAACCCGGGACAGGGGGCGAGATACGCAGTATTTT

V: TRBV2
D: TRBD1
J: TRBJ1-5
length: 14
size: NA
CDR3: CASSRDSVPQPQHF
DNA: TGTGCCAGCAGCCGGGACAGTGTACCTCAGCCCCAGCATTTT

V: TRBV2
D: TRBD2
J: TRBJ2-7
length: 14
size: once
CDR3: CASSPAGVAYEQYF
DNA: TGTGCCAGCAGCCCAGCGGGAGTTGCCTACGAGCAGTACTTC

V: TRBV27
D: NA
J: TRBJ1-1
length: 12
size: few
CDR3: CASSYGRTEAFF
DNA: TGTGCCAGCAGTTACGGCAGGACTGAAGCTTTCTTT

V: TRBV7-2
D: NA
J: TRBJ1-5
length: 13
size: NA
CDR3: CASSLGADQPQHF
DNA: TGTGCCAGCAGCTTAGGAGCGGATCAGCCCCAGCATTTT

V: TRBV7-2
D: NA
J: TRBJ1-5
length: 13
size: NA
CDR3: CASSFGGGQPQHF
DNA: TGTGCCAGCAGCTTCGGGGGGGGCCAGCCCCAGCATTTT

V: TRBV12-5
D: TRBD1
J: TRBJ1-1
length: 18
size: few
CDR3: CASGLVPGPGGATTEAFF
DNA: TGTGCTAGTGGTTTGGTACCCGGGCCAGGGGGCGCGACCACTGAAGCTTTCTTT

V: TRBV4-2
D: TRBD2
J: TRBJ2-2
length: 17
size: NA
CDR3: CASSQGILAGLTGELFF
DNA: TGTGCCAGCAGCCAAGGGATACTAGCGGGGCTCACCGGGGAGCTGTTTTTT

V: TRBV18
D: TRBD2
J: TRBJ2-7
length: 15
size: NA
CDR3: CASSLDGRASYEQYF
DNA: TGTGCCAGCTCACTAGACGGGAGGGCCAGCTACGAGCAGTACTTC